This TCR beta chain was observed in a study of CD8 T cells in ankylosing spondylitis. TCRdb independently ran MiXCR on the 5' RACE reads; one entry per CDR3 protein. Of about 240,000 distinct CDR3 sequences in the sample, around 10% were seen once. The table lists this clonotype with many counts. The antigen remains unidentified. Germline assignment: CDR1 SGHRS and CDR2 YFSETQ. Losses at the gene ends were 3 bases for V and 4 bases for J; bases not matched to a gene: 1. The CDR3 has 13 amino acids. General observations from the study: Matched ankylosing spondylitis synovial fluid reportedly showed significant enrichment of disease-linked clones. Some of the motif variants had earlier been found in reactive arthritis patients' fluid and blood. Made up of eight or nine highly homologous variants, a TCR beta motif appeared characteristic of ankylosing spondylitis blood. Disease-linked clones were found to be CD8+ and relatively rare in peripheral blood.

This sequence originates from a male donor with ankylosing spondylitis or in good health (not recorded which). V is TRBV5-1 and J is TRBJ1-1; 9 bases match TRBD1. The specimen was blood, either unsorted or a sorted T cell fraction (not recorded which). The CDR3 region is CASSWTGATEAFF. For the CDR3, the DNA is TGCGCCAGCAGCTGGACAGGGGCCACTGAAGCTTTCTTT.